This paragraph reports one TCR beta chain. Antigen unknown. The data belong to a study of T cell responses to AZD1222 COVID-19 vaccine. As for the study in general: Combined were second doses at about 4 or about 12 weeks.

Broader study findings: It should be noted that donors were predominantly white British and more often female, and clonal diversity was possibly underestimated. Repertoires in all cases were sampled only once the peak T cell response had passed.

The method was immunoSEQ multiplex PCR; TCRdb's version includes in-frame clones alone and lacks a portion of them. The sample consists of 65,000 to 75,000 clones, around four fifths of them appearing once. Germline loops: CDR1 SGDLS, CDR2 YYNGEE. V gave up 1 base and J gave up 4 bases; unmatched junction bases: 7. This CDR3 comprises 16 residues. This chain links TRBV9 with TRBJ2-1, with 8 positions matching TRBD2. The receptor comes from an adult in good health. Sequences were derived from peripheral blood, sampled on day 0 of AZD1222 vaccination. The CDR3 nucleotides are TGTGCCAGCAGCGTACTAGCTAGCGGGTCTTACAATGAGCAGTTCTTC. It is translated as CASSVLASGSYNEQFF.